Here is one T cell receptor beta chain with its context. The sample is drawn from a study of blood T cells in healthy people across ages. PCR was performed a second time for about 6 to 12 cycles using a sample-barcoded 5' primer and a J-beta primer mix. One entry per CDR3 protein results from TCRdb running MiXCR on the 5' RACE reads. The sample has approximately 900,000 distinct CDR3 sequences, around 29% seen once. Per sample, a minimum of 6 million PBMCs were isolated. The germline gives CDR1 KGHDR, CDR2 SFDVKD. V dropped 0 bases and J dropped 3; count of bases not matched to a gene: 3. There are 16 residues in the CDR3. These data also featured in a second study, about T cells of mothers and their children. That work adds: Three healthy Caucasian mothers and their six children were the donors. Reads obtained per mother exceeded 8.5 million TCR beta CDR3 reads, with a few million obtained per child.

The source of this sequence is a woman aged 40 to 50 in good health. The chain joins TRBV24-1 to TRBJ2-3; 9 bases are a match to TRBD1. The sample consisted of blood. The CDR3 region is CATSDLRTGETDTQYF. CDR3 nucleotide sequence: TGTGCCACCAGTGATTTGAGGACAGGGGAAACAGATACGCAGTATTTT.